A selection of T cell receptor beta chains follows, all from one sample in a study of T cells in Graves' hyperthyroidism and ophthalmopathy. TCRdb re-derived calls from the multiplex PCR reads in MiXCR, one entry per CDR3 protein. Here the sample spans approximately 870,000 distinct CDR3 sequences, roughly 37% being singletons. What was sequenced was blood. The origin of the receptors is a man between 18 and 35 years old with Graves' hyperthyroidism. CDR3s include the opening cysteine and the closing phenylalanine or tryptophan. D genes are given only for firm matches. Clone size appears in some rows only: once, few, many, or a class for an expanded clone.

J | V | size | D | length | CDR3 | DNA
TRBJ1-1 | TRBV10-2 | once | NA | 14 | CASSDSGKMVGAFF | TGCGCCAGCAGCGACAGTGGGAAGATGGTAGGAGCTTTCTTT
TRBJ2-7 | TRBV6-6 | NA | TRBD2 | 12 | CASGASGDEQYF | TGTGCCAGCGGGGCTAGCGGAGACGAGCAGTACTTC
TRBJ1-1 | TRBV12-3/TRBV12-4 | NA | NA | 12 | CANLDIRGEAFF | TGTGCCAACCTGGACATACGGGGTGAAGCTTTCTTT
TRBJ2-5 | TRBV6-5 | NA | NA | 12 | CASSGPARTQYF | TGTGCCAGCAGTGGGCCGGCTAGAACCCAGTACTTC
TRBJ2-3 | TRBV29-1 | few | NA | 13 | CSVRDTSTDTQYF | TGCAGCGTTAGGGACACCAGCACAGATACGCAGTATTTT
TRBJ1-5 | TRBV2 | NA | TRBD1 | 15 | CASSPNRGSNQSQHF | TGTGCCAGCAGCCCCAACAGGGGTAGCAATCAGTCCCAGCATTTT
TRBJ2-7 | TRBV2 | many | NA | 11 | CASSETYEQYF | TGTGCCAGCAGTGAAACCTACGAGCAGTACTTC
TRBJ1-2 | TRBV7-9 | few | NA | 15 | CASSPGEGPGYGYTF | TGTGCCAGCAGCCCCGGGGAGGGGCCGGGCTATGGCTACACCTTC
TRBJ1-1 | TRBV6-1 | few | TRBD1 | 17 | CASSEAVERTGGTEAFF | TGTGCCAGCAGTGAAGCGGTTGAAAGGACAGGGGGCACTGAAGCTTTCTTT
TRBJ1-1 | TRBV5-1 | NA | TRBD1 | 15 | CASSSLGQGDSEAFF | TGCGCCAGCAGTTCCCTGGGGCAGGGGGATTCGGAAGCTTTCTTT
TRBJ2-7 | TRBV20-1 | many | NA | 14 | CSARGVSNGYEQYF | TGCAGTGCTAGAGGGGTTAGTAACGGCTACGAGCAGTACTTC
TRBJ2-7 | TRBV5-6 | few | NA | 14 | CASSLGQDTYEQYF | TGTGCCAGCAGCTTGGGACAGGATACCTACGAGCAGTACTTC
TRBJ1-1 | TRBV7-3 | NA | NA | 13 | CASNPPGSAEAFF | TGCGCCAGCAACCCTCCGGGGAGCGCTGAAGCTTTCTTT
TRBJ2-7 | TRBV7-9 | NA | TRBD2 | 15 | CASSLGGVASYEQYF | TGTGCCAGCAGCTTGGGGGGGGTAGCGTCCTACGAGCAGTACTTC
TRBJ2-7 | TRBV6-1 | NA | NA | 16 | CASSLRLGHVPYEQYF | TGTGCCAGCAGTCTCCGGCTCGGACATGTCCCTTACGAGCAGTACTTC